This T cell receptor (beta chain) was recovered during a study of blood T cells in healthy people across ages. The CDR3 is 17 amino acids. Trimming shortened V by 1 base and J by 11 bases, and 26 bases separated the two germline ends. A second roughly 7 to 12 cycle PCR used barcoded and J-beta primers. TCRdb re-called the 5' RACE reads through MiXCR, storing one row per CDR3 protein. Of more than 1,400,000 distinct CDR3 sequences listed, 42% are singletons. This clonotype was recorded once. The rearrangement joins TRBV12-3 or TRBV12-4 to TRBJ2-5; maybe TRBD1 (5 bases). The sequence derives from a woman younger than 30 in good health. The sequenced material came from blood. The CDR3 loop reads CASSLEDTLGPRNEQYF. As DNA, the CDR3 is TGTGCCAGCAGTTTAGAGGACACCCTGGGGCCCAGGAATGAGCAGTACTTC.